This is a list of T cell receptor beta chains from one sample in a study of PD-1 blockade in classical Hodgkin lymphoma. Clones were read by immunoSEQ multiplex PCR, and TCRdb kept only the in-frame ones, dropping some. The repertoire holds about 4,000 clones, with around 70% as singletons. The sample consisted of CD8+ T cells from blood, taken before the fourth cycle of nivolumab. These receptors came from a human donor with classical Hodgkin lymphoma. The CDR3 runs from the conserved cysteine through the conserved F or W. A D gene is named only where the DNA matches it firmly. The size of a clone is reported for some rows only, either as once, few or many, or as a class for expanded clones.

size | D | J | V | CDR3 | DNA
NA | TRBD1 | TRBJ2-7 | TRBV6-1 | CASDDRGLFYEQYF | TGTGCCAGCGATGACAGGGGGCTATTCTACGAGCAGTACTTC
NA | NA | TRBJ2-3 | TRBV21-1 | CASSRDRRSTDTQYF | TGTGCCAGCAGCAGAGACAGGCGAAGCACAGATACGCAGTATTTT
once | NA | TRBJ1-3 | TRBV4-3 | CASSQDRVTLSGNTIYF | TGCGCCAGCAGCCAAGATAGAGTGACGCTCTCTGGAAACACCATATATTTT